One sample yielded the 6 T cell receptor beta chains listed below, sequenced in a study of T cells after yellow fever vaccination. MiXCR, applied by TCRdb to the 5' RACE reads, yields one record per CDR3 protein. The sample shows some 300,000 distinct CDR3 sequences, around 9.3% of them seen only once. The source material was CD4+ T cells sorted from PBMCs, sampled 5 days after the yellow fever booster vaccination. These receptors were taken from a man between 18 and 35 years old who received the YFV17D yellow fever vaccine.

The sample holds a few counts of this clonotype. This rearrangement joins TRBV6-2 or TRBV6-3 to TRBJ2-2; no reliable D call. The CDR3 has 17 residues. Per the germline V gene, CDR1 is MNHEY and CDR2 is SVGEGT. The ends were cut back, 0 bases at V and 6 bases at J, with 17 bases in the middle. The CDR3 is CASSYSLLGSRAGELFF. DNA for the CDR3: TGTGCCAGCAGTTACTCCTTGTTGGGGTCAAGGGCCGGGGAGCTGTTTTTT.

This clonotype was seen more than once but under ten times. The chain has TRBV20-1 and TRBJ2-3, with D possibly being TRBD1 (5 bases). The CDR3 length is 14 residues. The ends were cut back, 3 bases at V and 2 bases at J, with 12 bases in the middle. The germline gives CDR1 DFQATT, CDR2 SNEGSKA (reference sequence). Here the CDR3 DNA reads TGCAGTGCTAGTCAGGGCGGATACACAGATACGCAGTATTTT. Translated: CSASQGGYTDTQYF.

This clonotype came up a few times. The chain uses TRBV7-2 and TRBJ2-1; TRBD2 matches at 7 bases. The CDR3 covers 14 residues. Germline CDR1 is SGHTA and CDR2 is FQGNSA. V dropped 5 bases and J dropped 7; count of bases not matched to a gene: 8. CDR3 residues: CASSPPTSSNEQFF. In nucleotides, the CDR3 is TGTGCCAGCAGCCCCCCGACTAGCTCAAATGAGCAGTTCTTC.

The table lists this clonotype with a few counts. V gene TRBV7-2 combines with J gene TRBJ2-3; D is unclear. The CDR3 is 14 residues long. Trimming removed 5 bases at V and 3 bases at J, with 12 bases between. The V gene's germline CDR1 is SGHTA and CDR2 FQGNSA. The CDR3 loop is CASSPQASTDTQYF. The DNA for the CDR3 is TGTGCCAGCAGCCCCCAAGCTAGTACAGATACGCAGTATTTT.

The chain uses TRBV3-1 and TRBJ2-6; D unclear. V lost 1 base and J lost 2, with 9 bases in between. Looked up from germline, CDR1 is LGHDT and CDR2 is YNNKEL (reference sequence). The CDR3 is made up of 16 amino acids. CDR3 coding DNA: TGTGCCAGCAGCCAAGTGGTAGGAACTGGGGCCAACGTCCTGACTTTC. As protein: CASSQVVGTGANVLTF.

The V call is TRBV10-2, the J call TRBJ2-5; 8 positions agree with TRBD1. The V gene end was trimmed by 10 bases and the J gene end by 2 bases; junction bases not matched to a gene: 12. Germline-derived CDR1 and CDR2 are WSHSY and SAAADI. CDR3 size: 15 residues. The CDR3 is CATQINRGNQETQYF. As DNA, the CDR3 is TGCGCCACTCAGATTAACAGGGGGAATCAAGAGACCCAGTACTTC.